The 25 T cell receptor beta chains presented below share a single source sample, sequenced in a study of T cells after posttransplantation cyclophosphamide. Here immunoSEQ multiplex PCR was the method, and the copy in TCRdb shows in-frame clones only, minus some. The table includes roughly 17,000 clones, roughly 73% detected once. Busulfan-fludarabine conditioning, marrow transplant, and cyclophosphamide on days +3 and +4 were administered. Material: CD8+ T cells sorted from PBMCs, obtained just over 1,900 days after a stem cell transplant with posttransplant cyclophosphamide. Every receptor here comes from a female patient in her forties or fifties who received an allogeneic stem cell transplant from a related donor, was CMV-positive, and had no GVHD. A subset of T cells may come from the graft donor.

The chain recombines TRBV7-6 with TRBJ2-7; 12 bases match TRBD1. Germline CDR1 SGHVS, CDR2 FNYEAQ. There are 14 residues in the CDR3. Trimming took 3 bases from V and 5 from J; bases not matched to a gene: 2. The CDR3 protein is CASSLGQGADEQYF. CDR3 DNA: TGTGCCAGCAGCTTGGGACAGGGGGCGGACGAGCAGTACTTC.

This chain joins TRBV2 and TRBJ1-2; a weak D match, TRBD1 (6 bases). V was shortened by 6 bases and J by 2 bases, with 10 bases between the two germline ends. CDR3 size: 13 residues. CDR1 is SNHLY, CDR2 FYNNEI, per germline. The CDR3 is CASRGTGNYGYTF. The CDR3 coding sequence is TGTGCCAGCAGGGGTACAGGGAACTATGGCTACACCTTC.

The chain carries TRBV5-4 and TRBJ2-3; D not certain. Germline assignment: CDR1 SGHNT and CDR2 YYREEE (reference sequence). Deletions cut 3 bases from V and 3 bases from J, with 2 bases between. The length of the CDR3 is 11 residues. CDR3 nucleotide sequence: TGTGCCAGCAGCTCGACAGATACGCAGTATTTT. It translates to CASSSTDTQYF.

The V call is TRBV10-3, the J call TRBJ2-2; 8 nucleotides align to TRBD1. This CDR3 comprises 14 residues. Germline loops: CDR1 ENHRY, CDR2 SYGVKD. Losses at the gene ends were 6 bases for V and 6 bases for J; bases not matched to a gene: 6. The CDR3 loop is CAISPGTGSGELFF. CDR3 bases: TGTGCCATCAGCCCCGGGACAGGTTCCGGGGAGCTGTTTTTT.

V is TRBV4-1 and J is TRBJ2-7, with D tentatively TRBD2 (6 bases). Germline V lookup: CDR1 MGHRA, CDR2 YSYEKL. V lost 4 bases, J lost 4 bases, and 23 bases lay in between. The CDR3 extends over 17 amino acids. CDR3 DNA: TGCGCCAGCAGCCTTACACCGGGACTCCCGGAGACGTACGAGCAGTACTTC. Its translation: CASSLTPGLPETYEQYF.

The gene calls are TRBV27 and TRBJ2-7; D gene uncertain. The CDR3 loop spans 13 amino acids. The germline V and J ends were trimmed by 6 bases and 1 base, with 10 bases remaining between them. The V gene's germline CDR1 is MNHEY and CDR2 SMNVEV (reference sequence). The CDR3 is CASSRRSSYEQYF. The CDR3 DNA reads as TGTGCCAGCAGCCGAAGGAGTTCCTACGAGCAGTACTTC.

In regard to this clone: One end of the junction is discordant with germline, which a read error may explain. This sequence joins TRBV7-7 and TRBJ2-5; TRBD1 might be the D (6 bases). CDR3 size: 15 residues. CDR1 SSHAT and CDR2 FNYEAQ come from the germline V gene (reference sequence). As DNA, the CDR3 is TGTGCCAGCAACTTAGTACAGGGAGAACGGGAGACCCAGTACTTC. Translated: CASNLVQGERETQYF. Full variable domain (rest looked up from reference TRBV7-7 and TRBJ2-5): GAGVSQSPRYKVTKRGQDVTLRCDPISSHATLYWYQQALGQGPEFLTYFNYEAQPDKSGLPSDRFSAERPEGSISTLTIQRTEQRDSAMYRCASNLVQGERETQYFGPGTRLLVL.

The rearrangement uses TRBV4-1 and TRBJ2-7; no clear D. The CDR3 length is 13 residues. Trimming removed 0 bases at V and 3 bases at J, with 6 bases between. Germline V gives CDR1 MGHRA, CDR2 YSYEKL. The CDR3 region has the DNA TGCGCCAGCAGCCAAGACAGTCACTACGAGCAGTACTTC. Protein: CASSQDSHYEQYF.

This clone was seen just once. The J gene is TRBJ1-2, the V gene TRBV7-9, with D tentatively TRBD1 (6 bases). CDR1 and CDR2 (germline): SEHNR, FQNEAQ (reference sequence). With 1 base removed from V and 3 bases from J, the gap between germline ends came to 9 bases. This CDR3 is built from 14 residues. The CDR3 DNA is TGTGCCAGCAGCTTAGTGGCAGGGGACTATGGCTACACCTTC. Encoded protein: CASSLVAGDYGYTF.

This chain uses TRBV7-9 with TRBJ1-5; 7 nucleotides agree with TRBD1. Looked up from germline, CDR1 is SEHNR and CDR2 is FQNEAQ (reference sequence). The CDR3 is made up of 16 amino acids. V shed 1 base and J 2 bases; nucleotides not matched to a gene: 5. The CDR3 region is CASSLDRGWGNQPQHF. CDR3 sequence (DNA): TGTGCCAGCAGCTTAGACAGGGGTTGGGGCAATCAGCCCCAGCATTTT.

In nucleotides, the CDR3 is TGTGCCAGCAGCCTCCCCCCCAGGGAGATTAGCGGGATTAGCAATCAGCCCCAGCATTTT. As protein: CASSLPPREISGISNQPQHF. The rearrangement uses TRBV11-3 and TRBJ1-5, with D tentatively TRBD1 (5 bases). V dropped 5 bases and J dropped 0 bases, with 26 bases sitting between them. CDR3 length: 20 amino acids. Germline V gene data show CDR1 as SGHNT and CDR2 as YENEEA.

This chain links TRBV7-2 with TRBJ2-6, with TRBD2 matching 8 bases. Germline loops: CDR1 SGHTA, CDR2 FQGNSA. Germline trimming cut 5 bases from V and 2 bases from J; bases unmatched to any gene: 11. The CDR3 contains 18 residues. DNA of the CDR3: TGTGCCAGCAGCCCGGCGGGTCGGGGACTAGCTGGGGCCAACGTCCTGACTTTC. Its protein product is CASSPAGRGLAGANVLTF.

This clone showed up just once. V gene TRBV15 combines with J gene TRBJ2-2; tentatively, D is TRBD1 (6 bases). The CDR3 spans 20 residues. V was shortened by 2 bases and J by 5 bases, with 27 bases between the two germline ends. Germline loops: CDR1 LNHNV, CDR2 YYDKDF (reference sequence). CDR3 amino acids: CATSRPTRNKGVGSTGELFF. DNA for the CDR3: TGTGCCACCAGCAGACCTACAAGGAACAAGGGGGTAGGGTCTACCGGGGAGCTGTTTTTT.

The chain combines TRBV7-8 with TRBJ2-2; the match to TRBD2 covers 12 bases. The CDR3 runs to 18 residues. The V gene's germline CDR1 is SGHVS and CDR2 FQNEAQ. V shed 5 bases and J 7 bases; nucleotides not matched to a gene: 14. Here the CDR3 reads CASSQRLAGAMMGGELFF. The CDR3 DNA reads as TGTGCCAGCAGCCAAAGACTAGCGGGGGCCATGATGGGCGGGGAGCTGTTTTTT.

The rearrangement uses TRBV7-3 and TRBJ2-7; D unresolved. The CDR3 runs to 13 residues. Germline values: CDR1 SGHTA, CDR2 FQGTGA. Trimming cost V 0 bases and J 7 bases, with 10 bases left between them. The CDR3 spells CASSLTGEREQYF. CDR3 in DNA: TGTGCCAGCAGCTTAACAGGAGAAAGGGAGCAGTACTTC.

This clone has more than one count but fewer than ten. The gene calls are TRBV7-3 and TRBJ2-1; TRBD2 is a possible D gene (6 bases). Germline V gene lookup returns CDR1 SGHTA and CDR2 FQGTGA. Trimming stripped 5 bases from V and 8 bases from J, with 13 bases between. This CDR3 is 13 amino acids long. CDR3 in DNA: TGTGCCAGCAGCCCTACGGGGAGGCATGAGCAGTTCTTC. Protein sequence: CASSPTGRHEQFF.

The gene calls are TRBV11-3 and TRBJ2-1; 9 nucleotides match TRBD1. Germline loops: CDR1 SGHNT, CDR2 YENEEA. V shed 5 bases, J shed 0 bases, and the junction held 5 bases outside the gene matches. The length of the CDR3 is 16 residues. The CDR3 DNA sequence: TGTGCCAGCAGCCCTGGACAGGGGTACTCCTACAATGAGCAGTTCTTC. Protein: CASSPGQGYSYNEQFF.

For the CDR3, the DNA is TGCGCCAGCATTAGGGGGACTAATGAAAAACTGTTTTTT. Residues: CASIRGTNEKLFF. The V gene is TRBV5-1, the J gene TRBJ1-4; the D gene is possibly TRBD1 (6 bases). The CDR3 spans 13 residues. V was cut by 6 bases and J by 2 bases, with 8 bases left in between. The germline gives CDR1 SGHRS, CDR2 YFSETQ.

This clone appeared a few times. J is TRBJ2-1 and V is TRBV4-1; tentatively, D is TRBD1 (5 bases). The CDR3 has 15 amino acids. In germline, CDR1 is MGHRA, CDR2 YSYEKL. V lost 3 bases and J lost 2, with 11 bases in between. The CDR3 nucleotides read TGCGCCAGCAGCCAGTCCAGGGAACCCTACAATGAGCAGTTCTTC. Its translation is CASSQSREPYNEQFF.

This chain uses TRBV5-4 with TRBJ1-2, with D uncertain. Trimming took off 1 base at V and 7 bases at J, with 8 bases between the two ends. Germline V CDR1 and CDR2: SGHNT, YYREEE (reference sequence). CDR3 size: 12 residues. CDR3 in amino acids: CASSLLSSGYTF. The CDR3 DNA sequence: TGTGCCAGCAGCTTGTTGTCTTCTGGCTACACCTTC.

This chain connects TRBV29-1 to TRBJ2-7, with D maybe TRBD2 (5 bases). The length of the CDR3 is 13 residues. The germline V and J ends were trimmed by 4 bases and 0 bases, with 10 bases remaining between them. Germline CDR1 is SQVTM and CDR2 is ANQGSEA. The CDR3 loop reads CSVVGVHSYEQYF. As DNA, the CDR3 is TGCAGCGTTGTCGGGGTTCACTCCTACGAGCAGTACTTC.

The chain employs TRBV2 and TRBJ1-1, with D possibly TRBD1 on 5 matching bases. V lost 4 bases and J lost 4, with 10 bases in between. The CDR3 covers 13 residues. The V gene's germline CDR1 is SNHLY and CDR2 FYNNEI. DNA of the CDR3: TGTGCCAGCAGTGTAGGGGCGAGCACTGAAGCTTTCTTT. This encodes CASSVGASTEAFF. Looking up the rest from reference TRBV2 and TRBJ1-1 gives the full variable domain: EPEVTQTPSHQVTQMGQEVILRCVPISNHLYFYWYRQILGQKVEFLVSFYNNEISEKSEIFDDQFSVERPDGSNFTLKIRSTKLEDSAMYFCASSVGASTEAFFGQGTRLTVV.

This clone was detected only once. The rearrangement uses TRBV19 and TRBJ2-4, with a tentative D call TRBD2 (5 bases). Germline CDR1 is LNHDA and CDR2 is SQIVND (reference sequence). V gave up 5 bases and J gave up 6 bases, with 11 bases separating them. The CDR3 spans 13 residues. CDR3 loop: CASSPSEGNIQYF. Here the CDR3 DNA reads TGTGCCAGTAGTCCCTCCGAGGGAAACATTCAGTACTTC.

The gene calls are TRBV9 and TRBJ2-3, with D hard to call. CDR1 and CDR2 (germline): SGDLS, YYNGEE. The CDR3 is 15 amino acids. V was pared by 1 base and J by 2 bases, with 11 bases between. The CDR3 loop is CASSVTTTPTDTQYF. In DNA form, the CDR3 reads TGTGCCAGCAGCGTAACAACGACTCCCACAGATACGCAGTATTTT.

DNA of the CDR3: TGTGCCAGCACCTTCCAAGGGTCGGCGGGAGGCACTGAAGCTTTCTTT. This codes for CASTFQGSAGGTEAFF. V gene TRBV5-6 combines with J gene TRBJ1-1; no clear D. The germline V and J ends were trimmed by 6 bases and 4 bases, with 22 bases remaining between them. CDR1 SGHDT and CDR2 YYEEEE come from the germline V gene. This CDR3 is 16 amino acids long.